This T cell receptor (beta chain) appears in the sequencing data of a study of cytotoxic CD8 clonotypes in ibrutinib-treated CLL. Whole-study context: Investigators collected response samples after a median around 12 months of treatment, range 6 to 36.

Germline V gene sequence: CDR1 SGHDT, CDR2 YYEEEE. V lost 4 bases, J lost 2 bases, and 16 bases lay in between. The CDR3 is 16 amino acids. This table comes from immunoSEQ multiplex PCR, and its TCRdb copy is limited to in-frame clones, with some not included. The sample holds roughly 29,000 clones, 70% to 80% seen once. Material: PBMCs, obtained after 36 months of ibrutinib treatment. J is TRBJ1-5 and V is TRBV5-6; tentatively, D is TRBD1 (5 bases). This TCR came from a human donor with chronic lymphocytic leukemia. The CDR3 nucleotides are TGTGCCAGCAGCGCCCTAGGGGACGGAGGCAATCAGCCCCAGCATTTT. Protein sequence: CASSALGDGGNQPQHF. Filled out from reference TRBV5-6 and TRBJ1-5, the complete variable domain reads DAGVTQSPTHLIKTRGQQVTLRCSPKSGHDTVSWYQQALGQGPQFIFQYYEEEERQRGNFPDRFSGHQFPNYSSELNVNALLLGDSALYLCASSALGDGGNQPQHFGDGTRLSIL.